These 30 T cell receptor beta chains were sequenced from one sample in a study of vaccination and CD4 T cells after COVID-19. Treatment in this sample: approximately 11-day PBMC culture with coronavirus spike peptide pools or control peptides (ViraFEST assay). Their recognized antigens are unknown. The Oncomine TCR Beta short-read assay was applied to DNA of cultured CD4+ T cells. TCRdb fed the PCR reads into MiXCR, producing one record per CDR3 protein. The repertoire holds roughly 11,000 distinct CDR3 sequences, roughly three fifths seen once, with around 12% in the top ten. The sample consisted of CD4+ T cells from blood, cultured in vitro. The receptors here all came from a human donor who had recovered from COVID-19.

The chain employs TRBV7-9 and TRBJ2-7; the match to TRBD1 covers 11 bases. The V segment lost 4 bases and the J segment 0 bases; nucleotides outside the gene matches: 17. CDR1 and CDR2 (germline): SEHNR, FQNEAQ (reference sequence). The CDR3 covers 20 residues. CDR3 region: CASSSPGTGGVGQISYEQYF. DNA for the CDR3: TGTGCCAGCAGCTCTCCCGGGACAGGGGGGGTGGGCCAGATCTCCTACGAGCAGTACTTC.

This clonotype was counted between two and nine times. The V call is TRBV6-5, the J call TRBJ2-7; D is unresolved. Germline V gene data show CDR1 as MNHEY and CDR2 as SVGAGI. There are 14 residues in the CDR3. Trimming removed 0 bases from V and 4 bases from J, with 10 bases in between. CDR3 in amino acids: CASSYSSGVYEQYF. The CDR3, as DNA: TGTGCCAGCAGTTACTCGAGTGGGGTTTACGAGCAGTACTTC.

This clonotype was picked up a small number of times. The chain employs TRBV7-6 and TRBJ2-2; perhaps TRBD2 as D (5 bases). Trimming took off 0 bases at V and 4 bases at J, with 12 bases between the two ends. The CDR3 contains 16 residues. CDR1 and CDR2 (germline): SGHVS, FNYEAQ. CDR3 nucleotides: TGTGCCAGCAGCTTAGCGTCGAGGGCTGGCACCGGGGAGCTGTTTTTT. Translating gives CASSLASRAGTGELFF.

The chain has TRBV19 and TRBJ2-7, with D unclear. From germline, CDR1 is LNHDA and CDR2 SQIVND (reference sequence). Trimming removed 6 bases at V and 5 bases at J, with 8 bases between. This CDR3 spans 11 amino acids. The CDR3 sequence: CASSNLDEQYF. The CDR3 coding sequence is TGTGCCAGTAGCAATCTGGACGAGCAGTACTTC.

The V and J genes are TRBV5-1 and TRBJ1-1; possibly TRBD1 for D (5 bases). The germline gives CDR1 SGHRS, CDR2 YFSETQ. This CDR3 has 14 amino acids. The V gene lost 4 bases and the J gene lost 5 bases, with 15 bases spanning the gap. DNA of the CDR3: TGCGCCAGCAGCCTTTGGGGGGTTGGAACTGAAGCTTTCTTT. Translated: CASSLWGVGTEAFF. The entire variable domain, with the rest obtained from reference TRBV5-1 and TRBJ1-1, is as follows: KAGVTQTPRYLIKTRGQQVTLSCSPISGHRSVSWYQQTPGQGLQFLFEYFSETQRNKGNFPGRFSGRQFSNSRSEMNVSTLELGDSALYLCASSLWGVGTEAFFGQGTRLTVV.

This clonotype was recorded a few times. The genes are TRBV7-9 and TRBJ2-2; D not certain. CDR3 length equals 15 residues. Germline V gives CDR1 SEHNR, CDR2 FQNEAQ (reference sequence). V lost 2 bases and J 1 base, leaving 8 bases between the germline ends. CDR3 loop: CASSLSNMNTGELFF. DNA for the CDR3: TGTGCCAGCAGCTTATCTAACATGAACACCGGGGAGCTGTTTTTT.

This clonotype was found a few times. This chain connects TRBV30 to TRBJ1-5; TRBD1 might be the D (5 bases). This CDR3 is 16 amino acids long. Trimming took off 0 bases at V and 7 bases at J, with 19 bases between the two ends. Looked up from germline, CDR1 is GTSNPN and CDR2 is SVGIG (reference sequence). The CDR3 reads CAWSVRGTLGRQPQHF. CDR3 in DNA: TGTGCCTGGAGTGTACGTGGGACCCTGGGGAGGCAGCCCCAGCATTTT.

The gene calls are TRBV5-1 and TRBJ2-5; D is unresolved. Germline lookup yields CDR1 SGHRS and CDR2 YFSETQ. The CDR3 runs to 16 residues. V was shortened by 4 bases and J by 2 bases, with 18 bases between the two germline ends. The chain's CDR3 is CASSPLPGAVQETQYF. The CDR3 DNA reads TGCGCCAGCAGCCCATTACCTGGCGCAGTACAAGAGACCCAGTACTTC. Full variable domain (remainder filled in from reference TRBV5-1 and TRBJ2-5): KAGVTQTPRYLIKTRGQQVTLSCSPISGHRSVSWYQQTPGQGLQFLFEYFSETQRNKGNFPGRFSGRQFSNSRSEMNVSTLELGDSALYLCASSPLPGAVQETQYFGPGTRLLVL.

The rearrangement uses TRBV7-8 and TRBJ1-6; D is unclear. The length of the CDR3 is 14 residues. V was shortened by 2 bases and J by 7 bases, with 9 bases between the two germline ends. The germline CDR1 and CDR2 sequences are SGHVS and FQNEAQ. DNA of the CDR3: TGTGCCAGCAGCTTACAGGTGTCGAATTCACCCCTCCACTTT. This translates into CASSLQVSNSPLHF. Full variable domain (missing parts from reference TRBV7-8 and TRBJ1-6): GAGVSQSPRYKVAKRGQDVALRCDPISGHVSLFWYQQALGQGPEFLTYFQNEAQLDKSGLPSDRFFAERPEGSVSTLKIQRTQQEDSAVYLCASSLQVSNSPLHFGNGTRLTVT.

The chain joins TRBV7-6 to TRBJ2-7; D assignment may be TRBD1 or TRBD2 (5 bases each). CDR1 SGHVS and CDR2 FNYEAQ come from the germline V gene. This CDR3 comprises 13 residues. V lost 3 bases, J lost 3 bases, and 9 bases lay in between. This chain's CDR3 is CASSLGDSYEQYF. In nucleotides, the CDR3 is TGTGCCAGCAGCTTGGGAGACAGCTACGAGCAGTACTTC.

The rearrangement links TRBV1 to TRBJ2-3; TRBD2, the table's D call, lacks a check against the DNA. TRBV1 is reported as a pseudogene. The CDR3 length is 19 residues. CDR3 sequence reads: CTSSQYSPLTSGPTDTQYF. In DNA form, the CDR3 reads TGCACCAGCAGCCAGTACTCGCCTCTGACTAGCGGCCCAACAGATACGCAGTATTTT.

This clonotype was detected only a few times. CDR3 region: CASSEPGAGNYGYTF. Here the CDR3 DNA reads TGCGCCAGCAGTGAGCCGGGTGCAGGAAACTATGGCTACACCTTC. This rearrangement joins TRBV10-2 to TRBJ1-2; D not certain. The germline gives CDR1 WSHSY, CDR2 SAAADI. V gave up 2 bases and J gave up 2 bases, with 12 bases separating them. CDR3 length equals 15 residues.

The CDR3 loop is CASNTLPAQGQGYGYTF. The DNA of the CDR3 is TGTGCCAGCAATACTCTACCGGCTCAGGGACAGGGGTATGGCTACACCTTC. This rearrangement joins TRBV6-2 or TRBV6-3 to TRBJ1-2, with 10 bases fitting TRBD1. The junction had 16 bases not matched to a gene; V was cut back by 7 bases and J by 5 bases. This CDR3 has 17 amino acids. Germline V lookup: CDR1 MNHEY, CDR2 SVGEGT.

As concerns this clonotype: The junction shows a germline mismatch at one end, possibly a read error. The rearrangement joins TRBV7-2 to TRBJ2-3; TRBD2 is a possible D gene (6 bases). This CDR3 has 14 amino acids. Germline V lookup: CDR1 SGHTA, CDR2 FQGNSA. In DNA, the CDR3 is TGTGTCAGCAGGGATCCTAGCGGCACAGATACGCAGTATTTT. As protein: CVSRDPSGTDTQYF. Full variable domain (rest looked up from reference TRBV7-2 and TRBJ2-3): GAGVSQSPSNKVTEKGKDVELRCDPISGHTALYWYRQSLGQGLEFLIYFQGNSAPDKSGLPSDRFSAERTGGSVSTLTIQRTQQEDSAVYLCVSRDPSGTDTQYFGPGTRLTVL.

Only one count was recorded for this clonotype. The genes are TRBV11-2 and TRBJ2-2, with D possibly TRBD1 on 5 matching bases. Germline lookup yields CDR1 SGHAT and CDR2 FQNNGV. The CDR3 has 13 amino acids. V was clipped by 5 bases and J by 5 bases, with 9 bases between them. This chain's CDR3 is CASSPSGTGELFF. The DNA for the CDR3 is TGTGCCAGCAGCCCTTCAGGGACCGGGGAGCTGTTTTTT.

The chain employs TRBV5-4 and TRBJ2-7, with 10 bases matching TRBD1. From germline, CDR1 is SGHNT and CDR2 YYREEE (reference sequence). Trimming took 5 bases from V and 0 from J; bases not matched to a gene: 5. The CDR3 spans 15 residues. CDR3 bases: TGTGCCAGCAGTTGGGGACAGGGGAGCTCCTACGAGCAGTACTTC. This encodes CASSWGQGSSYEQYF.

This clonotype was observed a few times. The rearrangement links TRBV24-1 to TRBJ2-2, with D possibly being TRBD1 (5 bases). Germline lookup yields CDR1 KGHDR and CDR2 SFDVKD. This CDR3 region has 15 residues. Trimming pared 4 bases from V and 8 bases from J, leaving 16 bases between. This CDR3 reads CATSDSGHLGGELFF. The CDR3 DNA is TGTGCCACCAGTGACTCCGGACACCTTGGAGGGGAGCTGTTTTTT.

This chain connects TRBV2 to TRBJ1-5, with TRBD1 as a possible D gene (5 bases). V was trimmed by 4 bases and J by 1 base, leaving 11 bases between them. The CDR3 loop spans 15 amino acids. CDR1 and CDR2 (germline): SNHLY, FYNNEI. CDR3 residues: CASSGTWGSNQPQHF. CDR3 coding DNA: TGTGCCAGCAGTGGGACATGGGGGAGCAATCAGCCCCAGCATTTT.

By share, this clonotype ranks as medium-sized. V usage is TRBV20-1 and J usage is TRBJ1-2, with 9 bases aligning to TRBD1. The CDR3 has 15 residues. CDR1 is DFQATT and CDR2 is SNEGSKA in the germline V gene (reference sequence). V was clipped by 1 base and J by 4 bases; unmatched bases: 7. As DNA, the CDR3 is TGCAGTGCTAGAGTGGGGACAGGGAGGATCTATGGCTACACCTTC. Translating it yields CSARVGTGRIYGYTF.

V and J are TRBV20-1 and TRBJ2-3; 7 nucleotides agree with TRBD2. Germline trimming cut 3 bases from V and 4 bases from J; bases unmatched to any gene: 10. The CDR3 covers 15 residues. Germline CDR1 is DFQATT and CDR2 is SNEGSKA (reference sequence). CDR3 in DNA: TGCAGTGCTAGCCGTGGGAGGGTTAGGTCAGATACGCAGTATTTT. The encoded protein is CSASRGRVRSDTQYF.

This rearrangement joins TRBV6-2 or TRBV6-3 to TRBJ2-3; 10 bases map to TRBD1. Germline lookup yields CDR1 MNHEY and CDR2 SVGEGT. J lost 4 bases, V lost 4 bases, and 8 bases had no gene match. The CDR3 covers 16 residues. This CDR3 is CASSLTGGRGPDTQYF. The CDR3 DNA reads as TGTGCCAGCAGTTTGACAGGGGGCCGGGGTCCAGATACGCAGTATTTT.

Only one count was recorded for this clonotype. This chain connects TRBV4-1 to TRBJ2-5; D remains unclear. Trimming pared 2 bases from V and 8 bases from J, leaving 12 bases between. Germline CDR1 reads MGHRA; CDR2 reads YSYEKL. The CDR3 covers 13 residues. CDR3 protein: CASSQPHQETQYF. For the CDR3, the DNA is TGCGCCAGCAGCCAACCCCACCAGGAAACCCAGTACTTC.

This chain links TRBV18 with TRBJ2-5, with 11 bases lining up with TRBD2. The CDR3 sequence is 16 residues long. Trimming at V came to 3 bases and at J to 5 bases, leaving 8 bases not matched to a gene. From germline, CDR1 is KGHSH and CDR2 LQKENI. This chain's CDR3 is CASSPLAGGPRETQYF. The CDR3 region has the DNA TGTGCCAGCTCACCGTTAGCGGGAGGGCCTCGGGAGACCCAGTACTTC.

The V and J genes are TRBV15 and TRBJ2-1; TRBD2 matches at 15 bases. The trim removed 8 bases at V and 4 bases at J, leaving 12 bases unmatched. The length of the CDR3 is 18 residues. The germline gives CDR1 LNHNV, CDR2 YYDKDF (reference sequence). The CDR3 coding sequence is TGTGCCACCCTCGCCTCCGGGACTAGCGGGAGGAAATACAATGAGCAGTTCTTC. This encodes CATLASGTSGRKYNEQFF.

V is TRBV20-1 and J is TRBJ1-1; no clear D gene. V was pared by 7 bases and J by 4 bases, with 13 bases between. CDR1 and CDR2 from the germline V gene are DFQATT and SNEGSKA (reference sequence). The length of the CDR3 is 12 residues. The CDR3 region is CSVQQPATEAFF. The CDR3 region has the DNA TGCAGTGTTCAGCAGCCTGCCACTGAAGCTTTCTTT.

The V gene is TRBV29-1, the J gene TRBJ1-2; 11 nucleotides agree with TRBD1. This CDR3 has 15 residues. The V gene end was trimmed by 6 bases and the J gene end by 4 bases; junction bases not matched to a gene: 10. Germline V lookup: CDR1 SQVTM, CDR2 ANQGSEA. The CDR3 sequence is CSVRDRGKFSYGYTF. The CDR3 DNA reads TGCAGCGTCCGGGACAGGGGGAAGTTCTCCTATGGCTACACCTTC.

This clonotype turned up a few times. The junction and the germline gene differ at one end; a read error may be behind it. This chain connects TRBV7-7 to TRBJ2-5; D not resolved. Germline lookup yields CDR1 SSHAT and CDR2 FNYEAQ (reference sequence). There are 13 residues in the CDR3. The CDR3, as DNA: TGTGCTAGCAGCCCCGACTGGCAAGAGACCCAGTACTTC. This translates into CASSPDWQETQYF.

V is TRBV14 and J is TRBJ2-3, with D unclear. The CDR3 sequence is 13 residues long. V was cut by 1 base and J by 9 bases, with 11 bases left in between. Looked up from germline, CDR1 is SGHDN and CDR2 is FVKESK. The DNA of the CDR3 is TGTGCCAGCAGCCAAGTTAATTCCCAGACGCAGTATTTT. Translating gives CASSQVNSQTQYF.

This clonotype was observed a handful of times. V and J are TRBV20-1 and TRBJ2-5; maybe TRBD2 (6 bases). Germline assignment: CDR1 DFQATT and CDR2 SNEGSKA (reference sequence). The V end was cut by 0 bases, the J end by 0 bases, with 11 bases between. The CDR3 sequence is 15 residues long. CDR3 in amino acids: CSAREGGGNQETQYF. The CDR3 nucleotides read TGCAGTGCTAGAGAGGGTGGAGGGAACCAAGAGACCCAGTACTTC.

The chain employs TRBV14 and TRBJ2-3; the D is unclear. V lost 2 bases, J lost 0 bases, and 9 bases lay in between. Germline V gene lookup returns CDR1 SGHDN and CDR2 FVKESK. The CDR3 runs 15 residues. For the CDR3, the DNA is TGTGCCAGCAGCCAATTACAAGCTAGCACAGATACGCAGTATTTT. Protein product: CASSQLQASTDTQYF.